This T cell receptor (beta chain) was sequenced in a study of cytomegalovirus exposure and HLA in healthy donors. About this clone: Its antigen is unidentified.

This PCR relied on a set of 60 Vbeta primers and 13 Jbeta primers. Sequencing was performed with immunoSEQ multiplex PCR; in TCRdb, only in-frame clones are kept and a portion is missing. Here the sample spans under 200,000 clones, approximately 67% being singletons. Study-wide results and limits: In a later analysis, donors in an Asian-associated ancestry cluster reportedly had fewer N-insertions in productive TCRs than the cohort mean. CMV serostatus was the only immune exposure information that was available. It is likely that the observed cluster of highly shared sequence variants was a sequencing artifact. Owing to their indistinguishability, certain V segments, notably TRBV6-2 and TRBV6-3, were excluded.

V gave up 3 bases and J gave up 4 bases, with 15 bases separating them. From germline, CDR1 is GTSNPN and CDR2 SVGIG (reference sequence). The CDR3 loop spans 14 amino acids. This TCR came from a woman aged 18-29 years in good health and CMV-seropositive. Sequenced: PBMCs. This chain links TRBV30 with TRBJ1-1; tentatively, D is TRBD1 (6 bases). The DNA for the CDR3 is TGTGCCTGGAGCAAAGGGCAGGGGTCCACTGAAGCTTTCTTT. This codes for CAWSKGQGSTEAFF.